One T cell receptor beta chain is described in this entry. This sample is part of a study of early T cells in non-severe SARS-CoV-2 infection. The V and J ends lost 4 bases and 3 bases respectively, with 21 bases between them. This CDR3 region has 18 residues. Germline V gene lookup returns CDR1 SGHAT and CDR2 FQNNGV. TCRdb re-analysed the 5' RACE reads in MiXCR, keeping a single row per CDR3 protein. The sample contains roughly 110,000 distinct CDR3 sequences, over 8.5% of which appear only once. The clonotype comes from an adult who was a healthcare worker with PCR-confirmed SARS-CoV-2 infection or an uninfected control (not recorded which). Sequencing was performed on whole blood. V is TRBV11-2 and J is TRBJ2-2; maybe TRBD2 (5 bases). CDR3 amino acids: CASSSAGLAFDYTGELFF. CDR3 DNA: TGTGCCAGCAGCTCCGCTGGACTCGCCTTCGACTACACCGGGGAGCTGTTTTTT.